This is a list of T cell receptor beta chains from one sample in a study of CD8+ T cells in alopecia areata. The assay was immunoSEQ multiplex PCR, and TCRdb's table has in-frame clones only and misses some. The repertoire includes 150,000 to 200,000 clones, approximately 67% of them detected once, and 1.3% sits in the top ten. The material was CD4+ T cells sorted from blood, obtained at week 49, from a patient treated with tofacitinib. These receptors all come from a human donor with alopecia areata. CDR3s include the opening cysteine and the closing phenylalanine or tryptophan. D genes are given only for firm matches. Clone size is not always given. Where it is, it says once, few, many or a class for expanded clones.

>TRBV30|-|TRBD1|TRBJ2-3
CAWTGQGTDTQYF
TGTGCCTGGACGGGACAGGGAACAGATACGCAGTATTTT
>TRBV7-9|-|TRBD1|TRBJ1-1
CASSYRGLNTEAFF
TGTGCCAGCAGTTACAGGGGACTGAACACTGAAGCTTTCTTT
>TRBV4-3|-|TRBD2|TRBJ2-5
CASSQDLAGGLIETQYF
TGCGCCAGCAGCCAAGATTTAGCGGGGGGTCTGATAGAGACCCAGTACTTC
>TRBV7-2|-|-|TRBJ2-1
CASSLSRNEQFF
TGTGCCAGCAGCTTATCACGCAATGAGCAGTTCTTC
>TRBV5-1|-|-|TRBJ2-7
CASSLQGYEQYF
TGCGCCAGCAGCTTACAGGGCTACGAGCAGTACTTC
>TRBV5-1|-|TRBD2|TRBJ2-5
CASSPGTNLVETQYF
TGCGCCAGCAGCCCCGGGACTAACCTTGTGGAGACCCAGTACTTC
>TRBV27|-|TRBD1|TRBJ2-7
CASSIRRPGQGSYEQYF
TGTGCCAGCAGTATTAGACGACCGGGACAGGGGTCCTACGAGCAGTACTTC
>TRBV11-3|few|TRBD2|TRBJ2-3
CASSIQLAGEGIDTQYF
TGTGCCAGCTCGATCCAACTAGCGGGAGAGGGTATAGATACGCAGTATTTT
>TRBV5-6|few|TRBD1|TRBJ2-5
CASSLDLSGQGAGETQYF
TGTGCCAGCAGCTTGGACCTCTCGGGACAGGGGGCTGGTGAGACCCAGTACTTC
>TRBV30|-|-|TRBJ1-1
CAWMPVGRTEAFF
TGTGCCTGGATGCCCGTGGGTAGGACTGAAGCTTTCTTT
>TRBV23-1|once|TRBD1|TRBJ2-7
CASSQFRVRQGGLEQYF
TGCGCCAGCAGTCAATTTAGGGTTCGACAGGGGGGTCTCGAGCAGTACTTC
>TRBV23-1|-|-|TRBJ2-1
CASSQDDEQFF
TGCGCCAGCAGTCAAGATGACGAGCAGTTCTTC
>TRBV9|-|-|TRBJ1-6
CASSVEEGRNSPLHF
TGTGCCAGCAGCGTAGAGGAGGGTCGTAATTCACCCCTCCACTTT
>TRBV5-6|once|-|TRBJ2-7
CASSPAEGRRGYEQYF
TGTGCCAGCAGCCCCGCCGAGGGCCGAAGGGGCTACGAGCAGTACTTC
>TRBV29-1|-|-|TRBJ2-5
CSAQSPGEQYF
TGCAGCGCCCAATCGCCGGGGGAGCAGTACTTC
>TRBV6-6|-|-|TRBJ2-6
CAGSRSGANVLTF
TGTGCCGGTTCCCGCTCTGGGGCCAACGTCCTGACTTTC
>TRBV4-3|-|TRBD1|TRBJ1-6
CASSQDQGANSPLHF
TGCGCCAGCAGCCAAGATCAGGGGGCGAATTCACCCCTCCACTTT
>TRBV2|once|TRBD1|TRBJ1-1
CASQKDRSGYTEAFF
TGTGCCAGCCAAAAGGACAGGTCAGGATACACTGAAGCTTTCTTT
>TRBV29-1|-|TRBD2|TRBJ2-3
CSADRLAGRSSTDTQYF
TGCAGCGCCGACCGACTAGCGGGGAGGTCTAGCACAGATACGCAGTATTTT
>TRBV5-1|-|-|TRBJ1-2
CASSLGDWGRGYTF
TGCGCCAGCAGCTTGGGGGACTGGGGACGGGGCTACACCTTC
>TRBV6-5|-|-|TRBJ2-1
CASSPGVWGAEQFF
TGTGCCAGCAGCCCGGGGGTTTGGGGGGCTGAGCAGTTCTTC
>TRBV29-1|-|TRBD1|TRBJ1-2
CSVLTDRGYGYTF
TGCAGCGTGTTGACAGACAGGGGCTATGGCTACACCTTC
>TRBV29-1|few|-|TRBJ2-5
CSAGGIFQETQYF
TGCAGCGCCGGGGGCATATTCCAAGAGACCCAGTACTTC
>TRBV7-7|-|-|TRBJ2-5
CASSQGETQYF
TGTGCCAGCAGCCAAGGGGAGACCCAGTACTTC
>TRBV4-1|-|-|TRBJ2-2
CASSAGTVNTGELFF
TGCGCCAGCTCCGCGGGGACGGTGAACACCGGGGAGCTGTTTTTT
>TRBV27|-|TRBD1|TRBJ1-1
CASSPGRGQANTEAFF
TGTGCCAGCAGTCCCGGACGGGGACAGGCGAACACTGAAGCTTTCTTT
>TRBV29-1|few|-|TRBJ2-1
CSVGKDEQFF
TGCAGCGTTGGAAAAGATGAGCAGTTCTTC
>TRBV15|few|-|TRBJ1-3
CATSRDSGNTIYF
TGTGCCACCAGCAGAGATTCTGGAAACACCATATATTTT
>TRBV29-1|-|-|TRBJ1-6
CSVAPDYNSPLHF
TGCAGCGTTGCGCCGGACTATAATTCACCCCTCCACTTT
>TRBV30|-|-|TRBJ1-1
CAWSFRGARSEAFF
TGTGCCTGGTCCTTCCGTGGGGCACGATCAGAAGCTTTCTTT
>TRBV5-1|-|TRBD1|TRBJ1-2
CASSRGQGNYGYTF
TGCGCCAGCAGCCGCGGACAGGGGAACTATGGCTACACCTTC
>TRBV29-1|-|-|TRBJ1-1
CSASQGVGTEAFF
TGCAGCGCTTCCCAGGGCGTAGGGACTGAAGCTTTCTTT
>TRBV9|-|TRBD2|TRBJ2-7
CASSVTGTAGREQYF
TGTGCCAGCAGCGTCACCGGGACCGCCGGGAGGGAGCAGTACTTC
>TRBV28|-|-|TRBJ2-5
CATRGEETQYF
TGTGCCACCAGGGGCGAAGAGACCCAGTACTTC
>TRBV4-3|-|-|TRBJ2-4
CASSLAVTSPQNIQYF
TGCGCCAGCAGCCTAGCGGTAACCTCCCCGCAGAACATTCAGTACTTC
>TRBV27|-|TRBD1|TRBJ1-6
CASSTQGGSPLHF
TGTGCCAGCAGTACACAGGGGGGGTCACCCCTCCACTTT
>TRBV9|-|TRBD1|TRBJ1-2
CASSAFPGQGAWYTF
TGTGCCAGCAGCGCCTTTCCGGGACAGGGGGCCTGGTACACCTTC
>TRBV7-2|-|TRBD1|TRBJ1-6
CATSTGTYNSPLHF
TGTGCCACCTCGACAGGGACCTATAATTCACCCCTCCACTTT
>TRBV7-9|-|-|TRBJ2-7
CASSPMTDVQQYF
TGTGCCAGCAGTCCGATGACGGACGTCCAGCAGTACTTC
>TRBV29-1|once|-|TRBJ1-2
CSVEDRSAGGKNYGYTF
TGCAGCGTTGAAGATCGATCGGCGGGGGGAAAGAACTATGGCTACACCTTC
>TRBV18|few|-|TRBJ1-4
CASSPGPVGREKLFF
TGTGCCAGCTCACCCGGCCCCGTGGGGCGAGAAAAACTGTTTTTT
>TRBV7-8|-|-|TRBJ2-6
CASSLRIQAGANVLTF
TGTGCCAGCAGCTTACGGATTCAGGCTGGGGCCAACGTCCTGACTTTC
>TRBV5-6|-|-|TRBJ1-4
CASSRGTRPTNEKLFF
TGTGCCAGCAGCCGTGGGACGAGACCAACTAATGAAAAACTGTTTTTT
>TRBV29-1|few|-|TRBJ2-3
CSVRRPGTDTQYF
TGCAGCGTAAGAAGACCGGGGACAGATACGCAGTATTTT
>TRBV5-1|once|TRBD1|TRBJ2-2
CASSPDRGSTGELFF
TGCGCCAGCAGCCCAGACAGGGGGAGCACCGGGGAGCTGTTTTTT
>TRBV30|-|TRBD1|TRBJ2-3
CAWTGTAYTDTQYF
TGCGCCTGGACCGGGACAGCTTACACAGATACGCAGTATTTT
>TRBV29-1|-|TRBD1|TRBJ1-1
CSVGGGYEAFF
TGCAGCGTTGGAGGGGGCTATGAAGCTTTCTTT
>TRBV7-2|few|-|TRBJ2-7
CASKTGSSSYEQYF
TGTGCCAGCAAGACGGGAAGTAGCTCCTACGAGCAGTACTTC
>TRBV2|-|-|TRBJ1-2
CASRSEVRVTF
TGTGCCAGCAGATCCGAGGTCCGGGTCACCTTC
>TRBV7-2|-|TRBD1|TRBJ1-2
CASSFWDRHTYGYTF
TGTGCCAGCAGCTTCTGGGACAGGCACACCTATGGCTACACCTTC
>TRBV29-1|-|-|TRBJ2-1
CSVVLRGPDNEQFF
TGCAGCGTTGTTCTGCGCGGGCCTGACAATGAGCAGTTCTTC